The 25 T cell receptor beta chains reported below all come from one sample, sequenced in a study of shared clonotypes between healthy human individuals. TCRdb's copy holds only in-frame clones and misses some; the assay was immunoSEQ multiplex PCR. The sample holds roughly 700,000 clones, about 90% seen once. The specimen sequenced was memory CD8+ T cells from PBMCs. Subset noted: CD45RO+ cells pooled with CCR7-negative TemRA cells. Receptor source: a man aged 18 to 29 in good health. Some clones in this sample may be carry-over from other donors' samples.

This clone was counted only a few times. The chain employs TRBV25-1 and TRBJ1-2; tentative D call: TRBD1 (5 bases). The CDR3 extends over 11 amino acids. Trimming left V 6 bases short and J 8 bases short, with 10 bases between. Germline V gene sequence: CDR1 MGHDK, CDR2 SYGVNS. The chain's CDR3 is CASRKGAGYTF. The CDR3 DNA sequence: TGTGCCAGCAGGAAAGGGGCCGGCTACACCTTC.

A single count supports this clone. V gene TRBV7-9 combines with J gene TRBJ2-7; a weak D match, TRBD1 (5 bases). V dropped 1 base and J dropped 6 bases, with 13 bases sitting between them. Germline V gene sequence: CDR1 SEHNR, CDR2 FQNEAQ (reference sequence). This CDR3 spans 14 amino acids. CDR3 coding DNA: TGTGCCAGCAGCTTAGTATGGCAGGGTGGCGAGCAGTACTTC. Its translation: CASSLVWQGGEQYF.

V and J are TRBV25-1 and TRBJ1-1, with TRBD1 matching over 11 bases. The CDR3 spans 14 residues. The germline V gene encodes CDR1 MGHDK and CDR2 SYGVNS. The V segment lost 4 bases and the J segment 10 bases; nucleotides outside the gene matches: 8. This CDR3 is CASSVQGTGGVAFF. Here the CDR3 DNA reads TGTGCCAGCAGTGTACAAGGGACAGGGGGTGTAGCTTTCTTT.

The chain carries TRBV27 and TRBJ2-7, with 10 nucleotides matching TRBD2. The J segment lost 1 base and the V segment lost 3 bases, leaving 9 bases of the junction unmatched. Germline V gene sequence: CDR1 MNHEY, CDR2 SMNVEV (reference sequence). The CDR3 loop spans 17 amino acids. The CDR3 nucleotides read TGTGCCAGCAGTTTCGCTAGCGGGAGTACTGGATCCTACGAGCAGTACTTC. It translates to CASSFASGSTGSYEQYF.

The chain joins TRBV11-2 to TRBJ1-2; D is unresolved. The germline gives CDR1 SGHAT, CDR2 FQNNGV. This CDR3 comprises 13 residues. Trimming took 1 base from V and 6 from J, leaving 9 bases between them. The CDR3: CASSLVWGNGYTF. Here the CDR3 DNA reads TGTGCCAGCAGCTTAGTCTGGGGAAATGGCTACACCTTC.

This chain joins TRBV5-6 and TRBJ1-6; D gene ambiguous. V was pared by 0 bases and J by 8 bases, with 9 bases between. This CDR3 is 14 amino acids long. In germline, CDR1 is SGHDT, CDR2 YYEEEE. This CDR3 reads CASSLGFGDSPLHF. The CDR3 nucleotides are TGTGCCAGCAGCTTGGGCTTTGGGGATTCACCCCTCCACTTT. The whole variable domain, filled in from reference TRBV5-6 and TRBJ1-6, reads DAGVTQSPTHLIKTRGQQVTLRCSPKSGHDTVSWYQQALGQGPQFIFQYYEEEERQRGNFPDRFSGHQFPNYSSELNVNALLLGDSALYLCASSLGFGDSPLHFGNGTRLTVT.

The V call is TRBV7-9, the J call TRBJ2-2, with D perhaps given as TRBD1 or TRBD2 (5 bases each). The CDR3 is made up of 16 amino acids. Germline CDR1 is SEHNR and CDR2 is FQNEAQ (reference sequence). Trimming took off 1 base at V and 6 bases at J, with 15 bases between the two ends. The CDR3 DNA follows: TGTGCCAGCAGCTTAGGGGGGTATCGTGTACCCGGGGAGCTGTTTTTT. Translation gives CASSLGGYRVPGELFF.

The CDR3 reads CASSLAWRYQETQYF. CDR3 DNA: TGTGCCAGCAGTTTAGCATGGAGATACCAAGAGACCCAGTACTTC. The rearrangement joins TRBV27 to TRBJ2-5; D unclear. Trimming removed 2 bases from V and 0 bases from J, with 10 bases in between. Germline V CDR1 and CDR2: MNHEY, SMNVEV (reference sequence). The CDR3 is 15 residues long.

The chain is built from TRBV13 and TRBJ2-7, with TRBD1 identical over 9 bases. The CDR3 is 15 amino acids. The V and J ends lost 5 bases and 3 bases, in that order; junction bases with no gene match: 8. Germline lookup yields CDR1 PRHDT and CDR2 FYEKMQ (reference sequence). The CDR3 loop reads CASSPRRDRDYEQYF. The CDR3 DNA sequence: TGTGCCAGCAGCCCCCGGAGGGACAGGGACTACGAGCAGTACTTC.

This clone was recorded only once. CDR3: CASSYLQGGNQPQHF. Written as DNA, the CDR3 is TGTGCCAGCAGTTACTTACAGGGGGGGAATCAGCCCCAGCATTTT. The chain employs TRBV6-5 and TRBJ1-5; 8 bases are shared with TRBD1. The CDR3 totals 15 residues. Losses at the gene ends were 1 base for V and 4 bases for J; bases not matched to a gene: 3. CDR1 is MNHEY, CDR2 SVGAGI, per germline.

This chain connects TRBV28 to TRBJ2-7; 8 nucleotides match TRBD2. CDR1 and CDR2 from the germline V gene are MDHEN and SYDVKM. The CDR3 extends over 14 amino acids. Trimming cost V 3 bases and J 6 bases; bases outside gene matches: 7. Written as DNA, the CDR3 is TGTGCCAGCAGTTTCAGGCGGGAGGTCTCCGAGCAGTACTTC. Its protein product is CASSFRREVSEQYF.

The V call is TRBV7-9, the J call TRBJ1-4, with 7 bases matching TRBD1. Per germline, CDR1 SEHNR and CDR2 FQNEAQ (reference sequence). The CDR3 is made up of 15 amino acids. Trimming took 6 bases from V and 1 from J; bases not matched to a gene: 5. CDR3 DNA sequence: TGTGCCAGCAGACCAACAGGGGAAACTAATGAAAAACTGTTTTTT. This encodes CASRPTGETNEKLFF. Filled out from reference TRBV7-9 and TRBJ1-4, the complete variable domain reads DTGVSQNPRHKITKRGQNVTFRCDPISEHNRLYWYRQTLGQGPEFLTYFQNEAQLEKSRLLSDRFSAERPKGSFSTLEIQRTEQGDSAMYLCASRPTGETNEKLFFGSGTQLSVL.

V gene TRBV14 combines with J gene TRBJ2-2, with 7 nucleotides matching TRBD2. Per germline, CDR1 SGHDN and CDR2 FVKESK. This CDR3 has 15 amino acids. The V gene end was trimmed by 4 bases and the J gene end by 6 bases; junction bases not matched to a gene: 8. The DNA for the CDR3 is TGTGCCAGCAGCCTGGGGACTAACTCACCCGGGGAGCTGTTTTTT. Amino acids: CASSLGTNSPGELFF.

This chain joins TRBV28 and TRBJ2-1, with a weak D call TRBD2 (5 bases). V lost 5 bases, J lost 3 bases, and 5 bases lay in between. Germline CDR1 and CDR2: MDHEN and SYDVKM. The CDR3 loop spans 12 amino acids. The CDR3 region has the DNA TGTGCCAGCAGTGCGGGCTACAATGAGCAGTTCTTC. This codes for CASSAGYNEQFF.

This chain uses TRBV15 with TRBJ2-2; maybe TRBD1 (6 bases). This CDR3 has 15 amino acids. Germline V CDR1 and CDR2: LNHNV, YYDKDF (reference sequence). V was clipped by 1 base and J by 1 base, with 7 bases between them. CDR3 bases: TGTGCCACCAGCAGAGTACAGGGGAACACCGGGGAGCTGTTTTTT. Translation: CATSRVQGNTGELFF.

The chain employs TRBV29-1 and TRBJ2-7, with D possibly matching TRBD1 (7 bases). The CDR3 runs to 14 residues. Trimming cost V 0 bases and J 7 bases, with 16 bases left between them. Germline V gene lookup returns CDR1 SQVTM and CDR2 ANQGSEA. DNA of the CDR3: TGCAGCGTTGAAGATCGAACAGGGGCGGGGGAGCAGTACTTC. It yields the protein CSVEDRTGAGEQYF.

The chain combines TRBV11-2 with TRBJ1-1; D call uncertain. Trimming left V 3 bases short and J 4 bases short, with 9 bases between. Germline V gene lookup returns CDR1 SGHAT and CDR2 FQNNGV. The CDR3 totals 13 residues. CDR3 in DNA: TGTGCCAGCAGCTTTGCAGGCGGCACTGAAGCTTTCTTT. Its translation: CASSFAGGTEAFF.

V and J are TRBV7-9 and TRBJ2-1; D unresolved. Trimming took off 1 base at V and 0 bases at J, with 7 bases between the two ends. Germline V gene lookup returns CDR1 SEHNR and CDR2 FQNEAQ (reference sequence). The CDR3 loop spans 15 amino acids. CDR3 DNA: TGTGCCAGCAGCTTAGGCGGCCACTCCTACAATGAGCAGTTCTTC. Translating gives CASSLGGHSYNEQFF.

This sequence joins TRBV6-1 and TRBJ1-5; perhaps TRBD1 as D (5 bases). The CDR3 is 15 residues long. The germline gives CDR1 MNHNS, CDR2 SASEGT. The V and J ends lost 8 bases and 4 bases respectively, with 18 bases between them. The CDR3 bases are TGTGCCAGCTTCGGCGGCCCGGGACGGAATCAGCCCCAGCATTTT. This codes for CASFGGPGRNQPQHF.

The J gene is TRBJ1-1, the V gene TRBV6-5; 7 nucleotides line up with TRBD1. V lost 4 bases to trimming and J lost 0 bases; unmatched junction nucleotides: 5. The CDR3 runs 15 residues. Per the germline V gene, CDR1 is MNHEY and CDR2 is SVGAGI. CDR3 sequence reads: CASSSQGELNTEAFF. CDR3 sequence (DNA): TGTGCCAGCAGTTCCCAGGGGGAACTGAACACTGAAGCTTTCTTT.

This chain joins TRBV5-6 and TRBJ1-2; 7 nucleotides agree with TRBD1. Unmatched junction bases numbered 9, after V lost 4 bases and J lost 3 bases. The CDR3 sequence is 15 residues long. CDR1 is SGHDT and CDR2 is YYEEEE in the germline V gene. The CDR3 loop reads CASSTDRESYYGYTF. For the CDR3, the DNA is TGTGCCAGCAGCACCGACAGGGAATCTTACTATGGCTACACCTTC.

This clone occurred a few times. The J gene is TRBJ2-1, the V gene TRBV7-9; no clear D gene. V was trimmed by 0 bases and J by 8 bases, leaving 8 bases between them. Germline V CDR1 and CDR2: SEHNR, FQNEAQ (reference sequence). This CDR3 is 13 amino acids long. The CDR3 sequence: CASSLAGAHEQFF. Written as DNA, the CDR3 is TGTGCCAGCAGCTTAGCAGGAGCCCATGAGCAGTTCTTC. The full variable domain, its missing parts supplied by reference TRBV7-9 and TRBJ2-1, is DTGVSQNPRHKITKRGQNVTFRCDPISEHNRLYWYRQTLGQGPEFLTYFQNEAQLEKSRLLSDRFSAERPKGSFSTLEIQRTEQGDSAMYLCASSLAGAHEQFFGPGTRLTVL.

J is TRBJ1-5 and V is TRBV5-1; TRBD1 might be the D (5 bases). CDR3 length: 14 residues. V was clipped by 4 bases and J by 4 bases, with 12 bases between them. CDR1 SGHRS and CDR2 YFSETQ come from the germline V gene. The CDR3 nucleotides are TGCGCCAGCAGCCAAGGGACCGGGAATCAGCCCCAGCATTTT. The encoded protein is CASSQGTGNQPQHF.

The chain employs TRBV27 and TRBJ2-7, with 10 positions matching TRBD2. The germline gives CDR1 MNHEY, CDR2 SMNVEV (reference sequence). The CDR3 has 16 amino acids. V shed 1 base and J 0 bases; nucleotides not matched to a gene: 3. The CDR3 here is CASSLLSSGSSYEQYF. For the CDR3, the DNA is TGTGCCAGCAGTTTATTATCTAGCGGGAGCTCCTACGAGCAGTACTTC.

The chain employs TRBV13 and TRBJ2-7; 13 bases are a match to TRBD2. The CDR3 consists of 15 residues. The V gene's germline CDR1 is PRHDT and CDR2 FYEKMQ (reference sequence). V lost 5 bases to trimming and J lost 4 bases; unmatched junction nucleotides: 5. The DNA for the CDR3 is TGTGCCAGCAGCACCCGGACTAGCGGGGGTTACGAGCAGTACTTC. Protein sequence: CASSTRTSGGYEQYF.